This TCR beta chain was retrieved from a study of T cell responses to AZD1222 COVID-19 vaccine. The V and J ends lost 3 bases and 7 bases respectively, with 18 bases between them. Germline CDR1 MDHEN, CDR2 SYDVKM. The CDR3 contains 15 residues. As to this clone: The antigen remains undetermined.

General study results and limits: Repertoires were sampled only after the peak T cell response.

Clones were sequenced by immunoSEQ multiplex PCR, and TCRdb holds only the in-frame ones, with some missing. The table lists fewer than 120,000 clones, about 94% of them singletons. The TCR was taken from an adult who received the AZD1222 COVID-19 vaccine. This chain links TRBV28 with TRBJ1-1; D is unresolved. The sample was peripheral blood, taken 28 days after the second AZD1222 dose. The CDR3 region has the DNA TGTGCCAGCAGTTTCGGAAGGGTGGGTTCCTATGAAGCTTTCTTT. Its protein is CASSFGRVGSYEAFF.